This TCR beta chain appears in the sequencing data of a study of T cell repertoires in cytomegalovirus infection. Study overall: Based on public TCR beta signatures, there were indications of CMV infection and of a matching HLA type. General study findings and limits: Ex vivo responses were dominated by HLA-C-restricted CMV-specific TCR beta clonotypes. Carriers of CMV and the relevant HLA type were discriminated by public TCR beta frequency.

About this clonotype itself: What it binds is unknown.

TCRdb re-derived calls from the reads in MiXCR, one entry per CDR3 protein. The table has around 310,000 distinct CDR3 sequences, roughly 17% seen once. In germline, CDR1 is SGHRS, CDR2 YFSETQ. V shed 1 base and J 1 base; nucleotides not matched to a gene: 13. The CDR3 length is 19 residues. The genes are TRBV5-1 and TRBJ2-2; 7 bases are a match to TRBD1. The sequence was collected from a human donor in good health (CMV status not recorded). Some clones in this sample may be carry-over from other donors' samples. The material sequenced was PBMCs. This CDR3 is CASSLRGLIPFVNTGELFF. The CDR3, as DNA: TGCGCCAGCAGCTTGAGGGGGCTGATCCCCTTTGTGAACACCGGGGAGCTGTTTTTT.